The clone carrying this T cell receptor (beta chain) counts as medium-sized. Time point indicated: after dendritic cell vaccination, including at tumor progression/relapse. None of the glioblastoma patients had an isocitrate dehydrogenase mutation. Blood PBMC samples: pre-vaccination, two weeks post third vaccination, and at tumor progression. This sample is drawn from a study of glioma-infiltrating T cells after dendritic cell vaccination. Study information: Dendritic cell vaccination trial patients had either newly diagnosed or recurrent glioblastoma.

The CDR3 is made up of 13 amino acids. Germline-derived CDR1 and CDR2 are MNHNS and SASEGT. V shed 5 bases and J shed 3 bases, with 8 bases lying between them. The immunoSEQ assay amplified TCRB CDR3 from up to about 2 ug DNA. Assay: immunoSEQ multiplex PCR; the TCRdb copy retains only in-frame clones and omits some. The data contain 90,000 to 140,000 clones, roughly 90% of them singletons. This chain joins TRBV6-1 and TRBJ1-3; D unresolved. This clonotype was obtained from a human donor with glioblastoma. The input for sequencing was blood, taken after dendritic cell vaccination. The chain's CDR3 is CASSPDNGNTIYF. The CDR3 DNA follows: TGTGCCAGCAGTCCAGATAATGGAAACACCATATATTTT.